This T cell receptor (beta chain) was profiled in a study of T cells in Graves' hyperthyroidism and ophthalmopathy. Authors of the study amplified TCR beta CDR3 regions from RNA transcripts. With the HTBI primer set, the TCR CDR3 went through a first round of RT-PCR. TCRdb used MiXCR to reprocess the multiplex PCR reads, holding one entry per CDR3 protein. The sample has under 350,000 distinct CDR3 sequences; over 15% are singletons. This clonotype was counted ten times or more. V was clipped by 3 bases and J by 2 bases; unmatched bases: 9. The CDR3 loop spans 16 amino acids. Germline V gives CDR1 SGDLS, CDR2 YYNGEE.

Material for sequencing was blood. The genes are TRBV9 and TRBJ1-1; the match to TRBD1 covers 8 bases. The clonotype originates from an older woman with Graves' ophthalmopathy. The CDR3 sequence: CASSAGDRPLNTEAFF. The CDR3 DNA sequence: TGTGCCAGCAGCGCCGGGGACAGGCCCTTAAACACTGAAGCTTTCTTT.